The next 14 T cell receptor beta chains were all read from a single sample in a study of blood T cell repertoires in COVID-19. The table came from immunoSEQ multiplex PCR; TCRdb's copy has only in-frame clones and leaves some out. This repertoire shows roughly 200,000 clones, about 83% found once; its top ten account for less than 6.5%. The sample consisted of peripheral blood. The receptor set was obtained from a woman in her sixties or seventies with active or convalescent COVID-19.

V gene TRBV29-1 combines with J gene TRBJ2-3; 8 nucleotides align to TRBD1. Germline V CDR1 and CDR2: SQVTM, ANQGSEA. The CDR3 runs to 12 residues. V shed 2 bases and J 9 bases; nucleotides not matched to a gene: 4. The chain's CDR3 is CSVEYQGATQYF. The CDR3 DNA is TGCAGCGTTGAATACCAGGGGGCAACGCAGTATTTT.

The V gene is TRBV11-2, the J gene TRBJ2-3, with D perhaps matching TRBD2 (6 bases). Trimming removed 1 base from V and 1 base from J, with 12 bases in between. The CDR3 covers 16 residues. CDR1 and CDR2 from the germline V gene are SGHAT and FQNNGV. CDR3: CASSLAGGFGTDTQYF. As DNA, the CDR3 is TGTGCCAGCAGCTTAGCTGGGGGGTTCGGCACAGATACGCAGTATTTT.

The genes are TRBV12-5 and TRBJ2-1, with 11 positions matching TRBD1. Trimming cost V 6 bases and J 5 bases; bases outside gene matches: 6. The germline V gene has CDR1 LGHNT and CDR2 FRNRAP. The CDR3 loop spans 15 amino acids. The CDR3: CASGEGQGGHNEQFF. The DNA for the CDR3 is TGTGCTAGTGGCGAGGGACAGGGGGGGCACAATGAGCAGTTCTTC.

The chain recombines TRBV5-1 with TRBJ2-2; 13 bases agree with TRBD2. With V trimmed by 4 bases and J by 5 bases, 5 bases remained unmatched. The CDR3 covers 16 residues. The germline V gene encodes CDR1 SGHRS and CDR2 YFSETQ. CDR3: CASSRGLAGRTGELFF. CDR3 nucleotides: TGCGCCAGCAGCCGGGGACTAGCGGGGAGGACCGGGGAGCTGTTTTTT.

In its sample, this clone was seen a few times. This chain links TRBV9 with TRBJ2-2; 10 bases agree with TRBD1. The CDR3 is made up of 18 amino acids. Trimming took 5 bases from V and 3 from J; bases not matched to a gene: 13. Germline loops: CDR1 SGDLS, CDR2 YYNGEE. The CDR3 sequence: CASSVTGGVLLDTGELFF. The CDR3 DNA reads as TGTGCCAGCAGTGTGACAGGGGGCGTACTCTTGGACACCGGGGAGCTGTTTTTT.

The chain uses TRBV4-1 and TRBJ2-1; 12 bases align to TRBD1. The germline V gene has CDR1 MGHRA and CDR2 YSYEKL. V trimming: 2 bases; J trimming: 1 base; junction bases outside the gene matches: 9. The CDR3 length is 19 residues. The CDR3 nucleotides are TGCGCCAGCAGCCAAAAAGGGGGGACAGGGGGCCCGTCCTACAATGAGCAGTTCTTC. It specifies CASSQKGGTGGPSYNEQFF.

The rearrangement uses TRBV28 and TRBJ2-7; TRBD2 matches at 8 bases. Looked up from germline, CDR1 is MDHEN and CDR2 is SYDVKM. V shed 5 bases and J 3 bases; nucleotides not matched to a gene: 12. The CDR3 loop spans 16 amino acids. The CDR3 nucleotides are TGTGCCAGCAGTACCGTAGTGGGACTAGGCTACTACGAGCAGTACTTC. This gives the protein CASSTVVGLGYYEQYF.

V is TRBV9 and J is TRBJ2-2, with D unclear. Germline CDR1 is SGDLS and CDR2 is YYNGEE. This CDR3 has 16 residues. V gave up 6 bases and J gave up 4 bases, with 19 bases separating them. CDR3 nucleotide sequence: TGTGCCAGCACCTTAGACATGGCAGTCAGCACCGGGGAGCTGTTTTTT. Encoded protein: CASTLDMAVSTGELFF.

The J gene is TRBJ2-3, the V gene TRBV9; 7 bases line up with TRBD1. The germline CDR1 and CDR2 sequences are SGDLS and YYNGEE. V lost 4 bases and J lost 0; bases outside the gene matches: 11. The CDR3 totals 17 residues. The CDR3 reads CASSRLHRDRSTDTQYF. The DNA of the CDR3 is TGTGCCAGCAGCCGCCTCCACCGGGACAGAAGCACAGATACGCAGTATTTT.

The rearrangement uses TRBV28 and TRBJ2-2, with D uncertain. Trimming removed 7 bases from V and 5 bases from J, with 8 bases in between. CDR1 MDHEN and CDR2 SYDVKM come from the germline V gene. The CDR3 covers 12 residues. The CDR3 sequence is CASTSVTGELFF. CDR3 DNA: TGTGCCAGCACCTCTGTGACCGGGGAGCTGTTTTTT.

This clone was found a few times. The chain is built from TRBV6-6 and TRBJ2-7; possibly TRBD2 for D (5 bases). The germline gives CDR1 MNHNY, CDR2 SVGAGI (reference sequence). V lost 0 bases, J lost 3 bases, and 9 bases lay in between. This CDR3 has 14 amino acids. CDR3 coding DNA: TGTGCCAGCAGTTACTCGATGGGGAGCTACGAGCAGTACTTC. Protein: CASSYSMGSYEQYF.

This CDR3 is CATSRRSGQGRTGELFF. DNA for the CDR3: TGTGCCACCAGCAGGAGATCGGGACAGGGAAGGACCGGGGAGCTGTTTTTT. This chain uses TRBV15 with TRBJ2-2; TRBD1 agrees at 9 bases. Germline V gives CDR1 LNHNV, CDR2 YYDKDF (reference sequence). This CDR3 region has 17 residues. With V trimmed by 3 bases and J by 5 bases, 10 bases remained unmatched.

The chain uses TRBV7-3 and TRBJ2-2; TRBD1 might be the D (6 bases). Germline V gene sequence: CDR1 SGHTA, CDR2 FQGTGA. The CDR3 contains 17 residues. Between the trimmed V and J ends, which lost 8 bases and 0 bases, there was a span of 19 bases. CDR3 region: CASAASGVTSNTGELFF. CDR3 DNA: TGTGCCAGCGCGGCCTCAGGGGTTACCTCGAACACCGGGGAGCTGTTTTTT. Based on the CDR3 plus reference TRBV7-3 and TRBJ2-2, the full variable domain is GAGVSQTPSNKVTEKGKYVELRCDPISGHTALYWYRQSLGQGPEFLIYFQGTGAADDSGLPNDRFFAVRPEGSVSTLKIQRTERGDSAVYLCASAASGVTSNTGELFFGEGSRLTVL.

The gene calls are TRBV28 and TRBJ1-5; 9 nucleotides line up with TRBD1. V was pared by 0 bases and J by 7 bases, with 13 bases of the junction left unmatched. The germline V gene encodes CDR1 MDHEN and CDR2 SYDVKM. The CDR3 runs 18 residues. The CDR3 sequence: CASSLWTLGTGFSQPQHF. In nucleotides, the CDR3 is TGTGCCAGCAGTTTATGGACGTTAGGGACAGGGTTCAGCCAGCCCCAGCATTTT.